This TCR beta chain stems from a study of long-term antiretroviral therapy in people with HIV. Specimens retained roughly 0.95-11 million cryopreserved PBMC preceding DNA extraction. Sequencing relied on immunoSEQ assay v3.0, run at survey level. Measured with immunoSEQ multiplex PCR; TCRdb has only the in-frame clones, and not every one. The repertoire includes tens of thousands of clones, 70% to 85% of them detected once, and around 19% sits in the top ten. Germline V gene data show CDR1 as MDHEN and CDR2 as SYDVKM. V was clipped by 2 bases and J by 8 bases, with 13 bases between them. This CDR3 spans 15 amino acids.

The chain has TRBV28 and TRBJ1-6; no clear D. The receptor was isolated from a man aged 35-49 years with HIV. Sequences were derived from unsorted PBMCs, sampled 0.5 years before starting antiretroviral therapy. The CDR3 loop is CASSLAGRRDSPLHF. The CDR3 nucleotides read TGTGCCAGCAGTTTAGCAGGTCGGAGGGATTCACCCCTCCACTTT.